This T cell receptor (beta chain) is drawn from a study of Ad26.COV2.S vaccination and SARS-CoV-2 variants. The ends lost 1 base at V and 5 bases at J; junction bases unmatched: 4. The CDR3 consists of 14 residues. The germline gives CDR1 LNHDA, CDR2 SQIVND (reference sequence). Treatment: roughly 18 received Ad26.COV2.S at low or high dose, single or two shots; several received placebo; per-sample allocation not given. Vaccine and placebo recipients were sampled on day 63 after the first injection. Profiling relied on immunoSEQ multiplex PCR, and the TCRdb table lists in-frame clones only, not all of them. The table lists roughly 350,000 clones, around 87% of them singletons, with roughly 3.1% in the top ten.

Sequencing used peripheral blood, obtained in a trial of Ad26.COV2.S vaccine versus placebo. The chain employs TRBV19 and TRBJ1-1, with 7 bases lining up with TRBD1. The receptor comes from a person between 18 and 65 years old who received the Ad26.COV2.S COVID-19 vaccine or a placebo. The CDR3, as DNA: TGTGCCAGTAGTATAGGCCCAGGGGGAACTGAAGCTTTCTTT. Translated, it gives CASSIGPGGTEAFF.